This T cell receptor beta chain was sequenced in a study of Ad26.COV2.S vaccination and SARS-CoV-2 variants. Looking at the study overall: The authors gave Ad26.COV2.S intramuscularly, either once or twice 56 days apart.

Treatment specified: roughly 20 received Ad26.COV2.S at low or high dose, single or two shots; about 5 received placebo; per-sample allocation not given. Collection of samples fell on day 63 after the first vaccine or placebo injection. Germline CDR1 reads ENHRY; CDR2 reads SYGVKD. With 3 bases clipped from V and 3 bases from J, the junction kept 10 bases outside the gene matches. This CDR3 has 17 amino acids. Produced via immunoSEQ multiplex PCR; TCRdb's table is partial and in-frame only. Of under 250,000 clones listed, around 90% are singletons. This sequence joins TRBV10-3 and TRBJ1-3; 8 positions agree with TRBD1. The sequence was obtained from a person between 18 and 65 years old who received the Ad26.COV2.S COVID-19 vaccine or a placebo. Sequences were derived from peripheral blood, sampled in a trial of Ad26.COV2.S vaccine versus placebo. For the CDR3, the DNA is TGTGCCATCAGTGAAGCACAGCGGACAGGGCTTGGAAACACCATATATTTT. Translated, it gives CAISEAQRTGLGNTIYF.